The rows below give T cell receptor beta chains drawn from one sample of a study of T-cell memory formation after mild COVID-19. TCRdb recomputed calls from the 5' RACE reads with MiXCR, one row per CDR3 protein. The repertoire holds about 110,000 distinct CDR3 sequences, with approximately 22% as singletons. Sequenced material: PBMCs or a T cell subset sorted from them (not recorded which). These receptors all stem from a man between 18 and 29 years old who had mild COVID-19 (a few samples of this study predate the infection). Cell type and time point are not known. Each CDR3 is given with its conserved first and last residue. Each record gives: D gene, clone size, V gene, J gene, CDR3 DNA, CDR3 protein. The D gene is left open where the match is weak. The size field is filled for only some rows; it gives once, few, many or a size class.

TRBD1,.,TRBV7-9,TRBJ1-2,TGTGCCAGCAGCCCTTCCATGGACAGGGCCTATGGCTACACCTTC,CASSPSMDRAYGYTF
.,few,TRBV7-7,TRBJ2-5,TGTGCTAGCAGCTTAAATCCGGGGGTACAAGAGACCCAGTACTTC,CASSLNPGVQETQYF
.,.,TRBV7-9,TRBJ1-6,TGTGCCAGCAGTACGGGCCCCTTGGATTCACCCCTCCACTTT,CASSTGPLDSPLHF
TRBD2,many,TRBV6-5,TRBJ2-1,TGTGCCAGCACCGACACTAGCGGGGGGCTCAATGAGCAGTTCTTC,CASTDTSGGLNEQFF
.,.,TRBV12-3/TRBV12-4,TRBJ2-2,TGTGCCAGCAGTTTAAGGTCCAGCACCGGGGAGCTGTTTTTT,CASSLRSSTGELFF
TRBD2,.,TRBV6-4,TRBJ2-3,TGTGCCAGCAGTGCCAGCGGGGGTTCCACAGATACGCAGTATTTT,CASSASGGSTDTQYF
.,few,TRBV2,TRBJ2-3,TGTGCCAGCAGTGAATTCCCTAGCAACACAGATACGCAGTATTTT,CASSEFPSNTDTQYF
TRBD1,.,TRBV6-5,TRBJ2-5,TGTGCCAGCAGCCTTACCGGGGACAGGGTCCAAGAGACCCAGTACTTC,CASSLTGDRVQETQYF
.,.,TRBV12-3/TRBV12-4,TRBJ2-6,TGTGCCAGCAGTTTAGAAGGCTTTGGGGCCAACGTCCTGACTTTC,CASSLEGFGANVLTF
.,once,TRBV6-4,TRBJ2-3,TGTGCCAGCAGTGACCCGCAGTATTTT,CASSDPQYF
.,many,TRBV5-1,TRBJ1-1,TGCGCCAGCAGCTTGACGAAATTGGGTAACACTGAAGCTTTCTTT,CASSLTKLGNTEAFF
TRBD2,.,TRBV3-1,TRBJ2-1,TGTGCCAGCAGCCAAGAACCCCCGGGGGGGGCCTCAAATGAGCAGTTCTTC,CASSQEPPGGASNEQFF
.,.,TRBV5-1,TRBJ1-1,TGCGCCAGCACCGGAGGAGGGACTGAAGCTTTCTTT,CASTGGGTEAFF
.,few,TRBV10-2,TRBJ2-7,TGCGCCAGCAGTGATGACATGGACAACGAGCAGTACTTC,CASSDDMDNEQYF
.,.,TRBV7-8,TRBJ2-2,TGTGCCAGCAGCTTAGTGTCGGGCGGCACCGGGGAGCTGTTTTTT,CASSLVSGGTGELFF
.,.,TRBV9,TRBJ1-3,TGTGCCAGCAGCGTAGGGGGGACGCTTGGAAACACCATATATTTT,CASSVGGTLGNTIYF
.,few,TRBV12-3/TRBV12-4,TRBJ2-4,TGTGCCAGCAGTCCCTCCGTAGTAGCCAAAAACATTCAGTACTTC,CASSPSVVAKNIQYF
.,.,TRBV5-1,TRBJ2-1,TGCGCCAGCAGCTTGACAGGGCGGGGTAGCGATGAGCAGTTCTTC,CASSLTGRGSDEQFF
TRBD2,few,TRBV5-1,TRBJ2-3,TGCGCCAGCAGCTTGGCTTCTAGCGGGGAGTTCACAGATACGCAGTATTTT,CASSLASSGEFTDTQYF
.,.,TRBV27,TRBJ2-7,TGTGCCAGCAGTTGGGGCGGGGGCGCCGAGCAGTACTTC,CASSWGGGAEQYF
.,.,TRBV11-2,TRBJ2-5,TGTGCCAGCAGCATAGGTAGCCTCCCGACCCAGTACTTC,CASSIGSLPTQYF
TRBD1,.,TRBV9,TRBJ1-4,TGTGCCAGCAGCCAGGGGGTGACGGAAACTAATGAAAAACTGTTTTTT,CASSQGVTETNEKLFF
.,.,TRBV7-9,TRBJ2-3,TGTGCCAGCAGCTGGGACACAGATACGCAGTATTTT,CASSWDTDTQYF
.,few,TRBV10-3,TRBJ1-1,TGTGCCATCAGTGAGTCGGGCACCGCGACTGAAGCTTTCTTT,CAISESGTATEAFF
TRBD1,.,TRBV7-8,TRBJ2-7,TGTGCCAGCAGCCTGATAAACAGGGGACAATACGAGCAGTACTTC,CASSLINRGQYEQYF
TRBD2,many,TRBV5-1,TRBJ2-1,TGCGCCAGCAGCTTGGAGCGGGGCGAGCAGTTCTTC,CASSLERGEQFF
TRBD1,few,TRBV20-1,TRBJ1-5,TGCAGTGCTAAAGGACAGGGCAATCAGCCCCAGCATTTT,CSAKGQGNQPQHF
.,.,TRBV12-3/TRBV12-4,TRBJ1-6,TGTGCCAGCAGTTTCCCGATTAATTCACCCCTCCACTTT,CASSFPINSPLHF
TRBD2,few,TRBV4-1,TRBJ2-7,TGCGCCAGCAGCCAAGACCCTAGCGGGGGGCTATACGAGCAGTACTTC,CASSQDPSGGLYEQYF
TRBD2,.,TRBV27,TRBJ2-3,TGTGCCAGCAGTCCCCCCCCGGTAGCGGGGGGGCGGGCGCAGTATTTT,CASSPPPVAGGRAQYF
.,.,TRBV10-3,TRBJ1-1,TGTGCCATCAGTGAGGGACAGACCAACACTGAAGCTTTCTTT,CAISEGQTNTEAFF
.,few,TRBV4-1,TRBJ1-1,TGCGCCAGCAGCCAAGTGGGGAGGAACACTGAAGCTTTCTTT,CASSQVGRNTEAFF
TRBD1,.,TRBV6-5,TRBJ2-7,TGTGCCAGCAGTTACTCCGGGACAGGGTACGAGCAGTACTTC,CASSYSGTGYEQYF
.,few,TRBV5-1,TRBJ1-2,TGCGCCAGCAGCTTGTCAACTTCCCGAAATGGCTACACCTTC,CASSLSTSRNGYTF
.,.,TRBV5-5,TRBJ1-6,TGTGCCAGCAGCTTGGGGAGTCGGTATTCACCCCTCCACTTT,CASSLGSRYSPLHF
TRBD1,.,TRBV12-3/TRBV12-4,TRBJ1-5,TGTGCCAGCAGTCTAACCGGGACAGGCAATCAGCCCCAGCATTTT,CASSLTGTGNQPQHF
.,.,TRBV4-2,TRBJ2-5,TGTGCCAGCAGCCAAGATCCGGGTCCTGAGACCCAGTACTTC,CASSQDPGPETQYF
.,.,TRBV4-1,TRBJ2-2,TGCGCCAGCAGTCGGTTAACTTCTACCGGGGAGCTGTTTTTT,CASSRLTSTGELFF
.,.,TRBV5-1,TRBJ1-5,TGCGCCAGCAGCGGCAGGGAAGCCCACCAGCCCCAGCATTTT,CASSGREAHQPQHF
.,many,TRBV7-9,TRBJ2-3,TGTGCCAGCAGCTTAGAGGGATTCCTCACAGATACGCAGTATTTT,CASSLEGFLTDTQYF
.,few,TRBV7-8,TRBJ1-5,TGTGCCAGCAGCGCGCCGAGGGAGCCCCAGCATTTT,CASSAPREPQHF
.,few,TRBV6-4,TRBJ2-3,TGTGCCAGCAGTGAAAAGGGCACAGATACGCAGTATTTT,CASSEKGTDTQYF
.,few,TRBV5-1,TRBJ2-3,TGCGCCAGCAGCTCGGAGGCCATAGATACGCAGTATTTT,CASSSEAIDTQYF
TRBD1,.,TRBV6-5,TRBJ1-4,TGTGCCAGCAGTACAGGGGGCGTCGGAAAACTGTTTTTT,CASSTGGVGKLFF
.,once,TRBV2,TRBJ2-1,TGTGCCAGAAAAATACGGAACTCCTACAATGAGCAGTTCTTC,CARKIRNSYNEQFF
.,.,TRBV2,TRBJ1-5,TGTGCCAGCAGTTCAGGGGACGGTCAGCCCCAGCATTTT,CASSSGDGQPQHF
TRBD2,few,TRBV11-3,TRBJ2-3,TGTGCCAGCAGCTTAGGAGGTTGGGCGGGGGGGCCCACAGATACGCAGTATTTT,CASSLGGWAGGPTDTQYF
.,few,TRBV4-1,TRBJ1-3,TGCGCCAGCAGCCAAGGGATTCACTCTGGAAACACCATATATTTT,CASSQGIHSGNTIYF
.,few,TRBV7-9,TRBJ1-1,TGTGCCAGCAGCCCCCAGGGAGCTCACACTGAAGCTTTCTTT,CASSPQGAHTEAFF
TRBD2,.,TRBV11-2,TRBJ2-7,TGTGCCAGCAGCCCCAGTGGGCGGGGGGGCGCGGGGGAGCAGTACTTC,CASSPSGRGGAGEQYF
.,.,TRBV18,TRBJ2-7,TGTGCCAGCTCACCCACTTTCCGGGACACTTTCAGATACGAGCAGTACTTC,CASSPTFRDTFRYEQYF
TRBD1,.,TRBV6-1,TRBJ2-2,TGTGCCAGCAGTGAATGGACAGGCATGAACACCGGGGAGCTGTTTTTT,CASSEWTGMNTGELFF
.,few,TRBV29-1,TRBJ1-1,TGCAGCGCGGGTACCTGGGGCACTGAAGCTTTCTTT,CSAGTWGTEAFF